The rows below give T cell receptor beta chains drawn from one sample of a study of CD8+ T cells in alopecia areata. Sequencing was performed with immunoSEQ multiplex PCR; in TCRdb, only in-frame clones are kept and a portion is missing. Among around 97,000 clones listed, 65% to 90% were seen once. The sequencing here drew on CD8+ T cells sorted from blood, taken around week 31, from a patient treated with tofacitinib. The receptors come from a human donor with alopecia areata. Each CDR3 is given without its conserved first and last residue. Where a row states a size, it is once, few, many or the class of an expanded clone; other rows omit it.

cdr3_aa j_call v_call clone_size
ASTGQVDNEQF TRBJ2-1 TRBV2 -
ASSPRGIDRYEQY TRBJ2-7 TRBV19 -
ASSEGGRWNEQF TRBJ2-1 TRBV2 -
ASPGGHGYT TRBJ1-2 TRBV7-9 -
ASSYLPVNTEAF TRBJ1-1 TRBV6-6 -
ASSFYGEQF TRBJ2-1 TRBV27 -
AWSVGLVSPGELF TRBJ2-2 TRBV30 -
ASNQAPEAF TRBJ1-1 TRBV2 -
ASSEWPRVPVRAF TRBJ1-1 TRBV6-1 -
ASSHSAGQAYEQY TRBJ2-7 TRBV11-2 once
ASSSPNLGEQF TRBJ2-1 TRBV5-5 -
ASSRDRAMGEQY TRBJ2-5 TRBV13 -
ASSETRDRGGT TRBJ1-2 TRBV2 -
ASSPAGTSVLAGELF TRBJ2-2 TRBV7-9 -
ASSYSSTDTQY TRBJ2-3 TRBV6-5 few
ASSPGWISGPEWEQY TRBJ2-7 TRBV5-1 -
ASSGDSSYEQY TRBJ2-7 TRBV19 -